The 13 T cell receptor beta chains below come from one sample, sequenced in a study of blood T cells in healthy people across ages (dated by TCRdb to 2015 to 2017). The library was produced with 5' RACE. The sequencing machine was an Illumina HiSeq 2500. A second PCR of about 6 to 11 cycles was performed with a sample-barcoded 5' primer and a J-beta primer mix. TCRdb cleaned the public reads at Q25 with fastp, built clones with MiXCR and kept in-frame beta chains. A single entry per CDR3 protein holds the most common genes and DNA from its merged rows. Recorded for this sample are about 1 million distinct CDR3 sequences; 40% to 55% of them occurred a single time. The top ten clones comprise 15% to 20% of the sample. Material: blood. The source of these receptors is an older woman in good health.

CDR3 sequence: CASRPGTHSYNEQFF. CDR3 nucleotide sequence: TGTGCCAGCAGGCCCGGGACACACTCCTACAATGAGCAGTTCTTC. The chain couples TRBV2 to TRBJ2-1, with D perhaps TRBD1 (6 bases). This CDR3 spans 15 amino acids. Trimming took 6 bases from V and 0 from J, leaving 12 bases between them. The germline gives CDR1 SNHLY, CDR2 FYNNEI.

The genes are TRBV28 and TRBJ2-1; 15 nucleotides match TRBD2. The germline CDR1 and CDR2 sequences are MDHEN and SYDVKM. Trimming cost V 8 bases and J 10 bases; bases outside gene matches: 3. The CDR3 runs to 13 residues. CDR3 nucleotides: TGTGCCAGCGGACTAGCGGGAGGGGAGGAGCAGTTCTTC. It encodes CASGLAGGEEQFF.

This clonotype was seen more than once but under ten times. V is TRBV27 and J is TRBJ2-7, with 8 bases that match TRBD2. Germline-derived CDR1 and CDR2 are MNHEY and SMNVEV (reference sequence). J lost 4 bases, V lost 5 bases, and 13 bases had no gene match. The CDR3 runs to 16 residues. Written as DNA, the CDR3 is TGTGCCAGCAGTCTTACCCCAAGCGGGAGATGGTACGAGCAGTACTTC. It specifies CASSLTPSGRWYEQYF.

This chain connects TRBV6-1 to TRBJ2-6; 7 nucleotides agree with TRBD1. The CDR3 has 15 residues. Trimming removed 8 bases from V and 4 bases from J; junction bases left unmatched: 8. The germline V gene encodes CDR1 MNHNS and CDR2 SASEGT. In DNA form, the CDR3 reads TGTGCCAGCGGCAAGGGGGCGTCCGGGGCCAACGTCCTGACTTTC. This translates into CASGKGASGANVLTF.

The rearrangement joins TRBV27 to TRBJ2-7; 11 bases agree with TRBD2. Looked up from germline, CDR1 is MNHEY and CDR2 is SMNVEV (reference sequence). The CDR3 length is 15 residues. The ends lost 4 bases at V and 4 bases at J; junction bases unmatched: 6. This CDR3 is CASSSISGRAYEQYF. The CDR3 DNA sequence: TGTGCCAGCAGTTCCATTAGCGGGAGGGCGTACGAGCAGTACTTC.

V and J are TRBV20-1 and TRBJ1-6, with 7 nucleotides matching TRBD1. Germline V gene sequence: CDR1 DFQATT, CDR2 SNEGSKA (reference sequence). J was trimmed by 6 bases and V by 6 bases; bases with no gene match: 11. CDR3 length: 15 amino acids. CDR3: CSAPSVTGSNSPLHF. CDR3 nucleotides: TGCAGTGCCCCTTCGGTGACAGGGAGTAATTCACCCCTCCACTTT.

The rearrangement uses TRBV7-9 and TRBJ2-3; D is ambiguous. V shed 6 bases and J shed 0 bases, with 19 bases lying between them. The germline gives CDR1 SEHNR, CDR2 FQNEAQ (reference sequence). This CDR3 spans 17 amino acids. The CDR3 loop reads CASSHPSGRRSTDTQYF. In nucleotides, the CDR3 is TGTGCCAGCAGTCACCCTTCCGGCAGACGAAGCACAGATACGCAGTATTTT.

About this clonotype: One end of the junction is discordant with germline, which a read error may explain. The chain joins TRBV3-1 to TRBJ1-2; D ambiguous. The CDR3 sequence is 15 residues long. Germline CDR1 and CDR2: LGHDT and YNNKEL (reference sequence). The CDR3: CASSQDFRTGDGGTF. CDR3 bases: TGCGCCAGCAGCCAAGATTTCAGGACCGGGGATGGTGGCACCTTC. The entire variable domain, with the rest obtained from reference TRBV3-1 and TRBJ1-2, is as follows: DTAVSQTPKYLVTQMGNDKSIKCEQNLGHDTMYWYKQDSKKFLKIMFSYNNKELIINETVPNRFSPKSPDKAHLNLHINSLELGDSAVYFCASSQDFRTGDGGTFGSGTRLTVV.

V and J are TRBV3-1 and TRBJ2-1; D gene uncertain. Germline-derived CDR1 and CDR2 are LGHDT and YNNKEL (reference sequence). V lost 1 base and J 5 bases, leaving 9 bases between the germline ends. The CDR3 covers 14 residues. The CDR3 loop is CASSQGPPDNEQFF. CDR3 bases: TGTGCCAGCAGCCAAGGGCCCCCGGACAATGAGCAGTTCTTC.

V and J are TRBV4-2 and TRBJ2-1; TRBD1 matches at 9 bases. This CDR3 is built from 16 residues. V gave up 0 bases and J gave up 7 bases; unmatched junction bases: 7. Germline V gene lookup returns CDR1 LGHNA and CDR2 YNFKEQ. The CDR3 DNA is TGTGCCAGCAGCCAAGAACCGGGACAGGGAGGGAATGAGCAGTTCTTC. This encodes CASSQEPGQGGNEQFF.

The V and J genes are TRBV21-1 and TRBJ2-3; the D segment call TRBD1 is taken from the table without a DNA check. TRBV21-1 is flagged as a pseudogene. The CDR3 runs 14 residues. The CDR3 DNA reads TGTGCCAGCAGACCTGGACAGAATAAAGATACGCAGTATTTT. Encoded protein: CASRPGQNKDTQYF.

The J gene is TRBJ2-1, the V gene TRBV5-4, with TRBD2 matching 9 bases. The V gene end was trimmed by 2 bases and the J gene end by 5 bases; junction bases not matched to a gene: 5. The germline V gene has CDR1 SGHNT and CDR2 YYREEE (reference sequence). This CDR3 spans 15 amino acids. DNA for the CDR3: TGTGCCAGCAGCTTTAGCGGGAGAGGTAACAATGAGCAGTTCTTC. Protein: CASSFSGRGNNEQFF.

This clonotype was picked up a small number of times. This chain connects TRBV7-3 to TRBJ2-3; 13 nucleotides line up with TRBD2. The CDR3 is 17 amino acids. Germline-derived CDR1 and CDR2 are SGHTA and FQGTGA. With 5 bases clipped from V and 3 bases from J, the junction kept 8 bases outside the gene matches. The CDR3 protein is CASSPGSGLAGTDTQYF. Written as DNA, the CDR3 is TGTGCCAGCAGCCCCGGGTCGGGACTAGCGGGAACAGATACGCAGTATTTT.